In its sample, the clone carrying this T cell receptor (beta chain) was seen once. Its antigen is not known. Per germline, CDR1 LNHDA and CDR2 SQIVND (reference sequence). The CDR3 runs to 13 residues. V was pared by 4 bases and J by 7 bases, with 11 bases between. Unrecorded immune exposure was likely among donors, who were nominally healthy when sampled. PCR was performed using 60 Vbeta and 13 Jbeta primers. Under the authors' procedure: Around 80 million unique TCR beta chains, around 11 million of them shared, were counted by a later analysis. Some clones are missing from TCRdb's copy, which holds only in-frame ones; the method was immunoSEQ multiplex PCR. The DNA gave D and trimming, while V, J and clone size come from that table. Here the sample spans 130,000 to 150,000 clones, approximately 80% being singletons. The data originate from a study of cytomegalovirus exposure and HLA in healthy donors. General observations from the study: V- and J-gene trimming in TCR beta was tied to a missense DCLRE1C variant by an analysis performed later.

This sequence originates from a man between 40 and 49 years old in good health and CMV-seronegative. V is TRBV19 and J is TRBJ1-5; the D is unclear. The sample taken for sequencing was PBMCs. CDR3 sequence reads: CASSTDYIQPQHF. CDR3 bases: TGTGCCAGTAGTACTGACTATATACAGCCCCAGCATTTT.